The 6 T cell receptor beta chains below come from one sample, sequenced in a study of CD8 T cells in Susac syndrome. With random hexamers, roughly 0.45 to 1 ug RNA was reverse transcribed. One entry per CDR3 protein, called by TCRdb with MiXCR from the immunoSEQ multiplex PCR reads. The sample carries some 150,000 distinct CDR3 sequences, 90% to 95% recorded once. The sequenced material came from CD8+ T cells from PBMCs. These receptors were taken from a human donor in good health.

The rearrangement links TRBV28 to TRBJ2-2; no firm D call. The CDR3 runs to 12 residues. Germline V CDR1 and CDR2: MDHEN, SYDVKM. V was trimmed by 4 bases and J by 5 bases, leaving 5 bases between them. CDR3 in amino acids: CASSYITGELFF. The CDR3 coding sequence is TGTGCCAGCAGTTATATTACCGGGGAGCTGTTTTTT.

V gene TRBV3-1 combines with J gene TRBJ2-5; unclear D gene. Between the trimmed V and J ends, which lost 0 bases and 6 bases, there was a span of 5 bases. The CDR3 is 12 amino acids. Germline values: CDR1 LGHDT, CDR2 YNNKEL (reference sequence). The CDR3 here is CASSQEFQTQYF. CDR3 DNA sequence: TGTGCCAGCAGCCAAGAATTTCAGACCCAGTACTTC.

The J gene is TRBJ1-5, the V gene TRBV12-3 or TRBV12-4, with D possibly TRBD1 on 6 matching bases. V lost 6 bases, J lost 3 bases, and 12 bases lay in between. The CDR3 totals 14 residues. CDR3 loop: CASSSRTDNQPQHF. The CDR3 DNA reads as TGTGCCAGCAGCTCTCGGACAGACAATCAGCCCCAGCATTTT.

The chain uses TRBV29-1 and TRBJ1-1; TRBD1 is a possible D gene (6 bases). CDR1 and CDR2 from the germline V gene are SQVTM and ANQGSEA. V dropped 5 bases and J dropped 0 bases, with 10 bases sitting between them. CDR3 size: 13 residues. CDR3 nucleotide sequence: TGCAGCGTTCCGGGACATCTGAACACTGAAGCTTTCTTT. This gives the protein CSVPGHLNTEAFF.

This clonotype was counted once. The rearrangement links TRBV9 to TRBJ2-4; 11 bases line up with TRBD2. Germline CDR1 SGDLS, CDR2 YYNGEE. Losses at the gene ends were 4 bases for V and 0 bases for J; bases not matched to a gene: 3. The length of the CDR3 is 16 residues. CDR3 loop: CASSPGLAGAKNIQYF. The CDR3 bases are TGTGCCAGCAGCCCAGGACTAGCGGGAGCCAAAAACATTCAGTACTTC.

V usage is TRBV2 and J usage is TRBJ2-7; a weak D match, TRBD2 (5 bases). V was cut by 4 bases and J by 3 bases, with 13 bases left in between. From germline, CDR1 is SNHLY and CDR2 FYNNEI. CDR3 length equals 14 residues. The CDR3 here is CASSAAGSLYEQYF. Here the CDR3 DNA reads TGTGCCAGCAGTGCGGCGGGTTCGCTCTACGAGCAGTACTTC.